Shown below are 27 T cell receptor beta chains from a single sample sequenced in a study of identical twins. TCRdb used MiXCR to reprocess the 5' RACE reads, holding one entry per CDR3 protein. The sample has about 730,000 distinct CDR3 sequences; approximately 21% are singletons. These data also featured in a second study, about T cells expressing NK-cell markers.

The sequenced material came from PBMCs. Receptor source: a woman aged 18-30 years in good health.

In nucleotides, the CDR3 is TGTGCCAGCAGTGTGCGGGGGCGCGGGGATCCTGGCTACACCTTC. Residues: CASSVRGRGDPGYTF. This rearrangement joins TRBV28 to TRBJ1-2; D might be TRBD1 (6 bases). V lost 5 bases to trimming and J lost 7 bases, with 20 bases between them. Germline CDR1 and CDR2: MDHEN and SYDVKM. This CDR3 is built from 15 residues.

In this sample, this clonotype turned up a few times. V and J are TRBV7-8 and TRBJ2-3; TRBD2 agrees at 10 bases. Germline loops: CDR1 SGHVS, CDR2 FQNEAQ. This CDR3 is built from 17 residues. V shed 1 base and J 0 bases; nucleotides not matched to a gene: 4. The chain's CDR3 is CASSLGLAGESTDTQYF. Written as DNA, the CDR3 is TGTGCCAGCAGCTTAGGGCTAGCGGGGGAGAGCACAGATACGCAGTATTTT.

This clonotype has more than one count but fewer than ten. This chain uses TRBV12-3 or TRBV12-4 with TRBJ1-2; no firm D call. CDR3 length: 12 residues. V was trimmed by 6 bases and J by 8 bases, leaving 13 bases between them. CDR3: CASSVSHRGYTF. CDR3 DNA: TGTGCCAGCAGCGTTTCGCATCGGGGCTACACCTTC.

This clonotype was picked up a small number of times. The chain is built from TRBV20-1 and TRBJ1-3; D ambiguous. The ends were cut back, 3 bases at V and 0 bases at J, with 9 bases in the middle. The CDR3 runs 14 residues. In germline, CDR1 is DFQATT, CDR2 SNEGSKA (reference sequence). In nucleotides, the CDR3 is TGCAGTGCTAGTTTCAGCCTCTCTGGAAACACCATATATTTT. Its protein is CSASFSLSGNTIYF.

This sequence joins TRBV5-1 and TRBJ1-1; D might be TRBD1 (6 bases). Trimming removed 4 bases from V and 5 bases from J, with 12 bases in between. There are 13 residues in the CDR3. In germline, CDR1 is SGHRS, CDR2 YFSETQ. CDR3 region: CASSGGQRTEAFF. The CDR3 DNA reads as TGCGCCAGCAGCGGTGGACAGAGAACTGAAGCTTTCTTT.

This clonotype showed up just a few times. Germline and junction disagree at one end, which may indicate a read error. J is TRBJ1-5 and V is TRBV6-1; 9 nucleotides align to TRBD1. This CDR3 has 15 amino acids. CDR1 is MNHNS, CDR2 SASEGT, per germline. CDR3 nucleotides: TGTGCCAGCAGGGAAGGACAGGGGTGGAACCAGCCCCAGCATTTT. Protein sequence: CASREGQGWNQPQHF.

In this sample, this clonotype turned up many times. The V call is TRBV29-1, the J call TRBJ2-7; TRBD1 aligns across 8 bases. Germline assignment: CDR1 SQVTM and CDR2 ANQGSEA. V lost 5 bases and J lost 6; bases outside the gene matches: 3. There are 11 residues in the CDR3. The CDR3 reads CSVRDRLEQYF. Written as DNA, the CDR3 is TGCAGCGTTCGGGACAGGCTCGAGCAGTACTTC.

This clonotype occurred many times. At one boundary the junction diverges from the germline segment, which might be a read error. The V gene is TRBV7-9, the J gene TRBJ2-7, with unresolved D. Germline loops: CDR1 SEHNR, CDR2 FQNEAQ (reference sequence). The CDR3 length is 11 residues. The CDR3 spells CASSFPGEQYF. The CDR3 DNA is TGCGCCAGCAGCTTCCCCGGGGAGCAGTACTTC.

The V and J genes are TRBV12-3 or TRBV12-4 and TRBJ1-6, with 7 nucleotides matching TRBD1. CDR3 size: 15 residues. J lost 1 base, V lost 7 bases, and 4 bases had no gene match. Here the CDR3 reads CASTDRASYNSPLHF. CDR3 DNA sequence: TGTGCCAGCACCGACAGGGCTTCCTATAATTCACCCCTCCACTTT.

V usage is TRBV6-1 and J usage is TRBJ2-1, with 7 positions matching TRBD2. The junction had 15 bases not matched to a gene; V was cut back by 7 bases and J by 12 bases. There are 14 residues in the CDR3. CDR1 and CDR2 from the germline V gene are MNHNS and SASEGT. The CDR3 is CASIPRLGGYAQFF. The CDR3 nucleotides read TGTGCCAGCATCCCGCGACTGGGGGGGTATGCGCAGTTCTTC.

The CDR3, as DNA: TGCAGCGTTGCACCGTTCTCTGGAAACACCATATATTTT. Protein: CSVAPFSGNTIYF. The rearrangement uses TRBV29-1 and TRBJ1-3; unclear D gene. The CDR3 loop spans 13 amino acids. The germline gives CDR1 SQVTM, CDR2 ANQGSEA. Trimming stripped 4 bases from V and 0 bases from J, with 7 bases between.

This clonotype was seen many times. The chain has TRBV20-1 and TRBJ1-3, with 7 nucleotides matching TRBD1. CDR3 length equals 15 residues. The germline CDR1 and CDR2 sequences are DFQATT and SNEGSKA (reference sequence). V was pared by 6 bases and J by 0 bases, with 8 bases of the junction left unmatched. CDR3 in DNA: TGCAGTGCCCAGGGGGACCCGAGCTCTGGAAACACCATATATTTT. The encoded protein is CSAQGDPSSGNTIYF.

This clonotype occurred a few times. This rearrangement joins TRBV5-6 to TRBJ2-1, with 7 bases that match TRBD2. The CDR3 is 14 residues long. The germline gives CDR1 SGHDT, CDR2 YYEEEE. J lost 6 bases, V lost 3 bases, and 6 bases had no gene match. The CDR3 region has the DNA TGTGCCAGCAGCTGGGGGGGAGTATCCAATGAGCAGTTCTTC. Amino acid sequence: CASSWGGVSNEQFF. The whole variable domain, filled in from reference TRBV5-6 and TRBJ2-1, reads DAGVTQSPTHLIKTRGQQVTLRCSPKSGHDTVSWYQQALGQGPQFIFQYYEEEERQRGNFPDRFSGHQFPNYSSELNVNALLLGDSALYLCASSWGGVSNEQFFGPGTRLTVL.

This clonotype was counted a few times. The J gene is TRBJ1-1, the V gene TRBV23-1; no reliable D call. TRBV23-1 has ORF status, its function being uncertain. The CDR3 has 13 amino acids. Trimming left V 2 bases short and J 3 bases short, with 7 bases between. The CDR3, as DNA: TGCGCCAGCAGTCAAGGCAGACACACTGAAGCTTTCTTT. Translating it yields CASSQGRHTEAFF.

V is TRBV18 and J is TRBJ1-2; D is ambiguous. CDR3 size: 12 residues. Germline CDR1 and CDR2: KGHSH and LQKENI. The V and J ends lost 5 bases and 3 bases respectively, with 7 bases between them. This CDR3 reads CASSEQDYGYTF. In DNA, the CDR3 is TGTGCCAGCTCAGAGCAGGACTATGGCTACACCTTC.

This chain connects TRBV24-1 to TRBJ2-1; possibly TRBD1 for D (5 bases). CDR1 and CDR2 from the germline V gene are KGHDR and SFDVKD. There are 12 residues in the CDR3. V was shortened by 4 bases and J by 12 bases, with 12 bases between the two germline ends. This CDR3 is CATSESGLRQFF. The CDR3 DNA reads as TGTGCCACCAGTGAGTCAGGGTTGAGGCAGTTCTTC.

The CDR3 region is CSARRTGPRETQYF. CDR3 sequence (DNA): TGCAGTGCTAGACGGACAGGTCCAAGGGAGACCCAGTACTTC. This rearrangement joins TRBV20-1 to TRBJ2-5; 7 nucleotides agree with TRBD1. Germline V lookup: CDR1 DFQATT, CDR2 SNEGSKA (reference sequence). Unmatched junction bases numbered 8, after V lost 2 bases and J lost 5 bases. CDR3 length: 14 residues.

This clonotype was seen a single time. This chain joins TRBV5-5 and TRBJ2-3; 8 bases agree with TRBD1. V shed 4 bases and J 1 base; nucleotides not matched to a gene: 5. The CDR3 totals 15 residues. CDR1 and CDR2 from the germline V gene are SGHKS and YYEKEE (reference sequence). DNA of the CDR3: TGTGCCAGCAGCCCAGGGGGCTCCTGCACAGATACGCAGTATTTT. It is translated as CASSPGGSCTDTQYF. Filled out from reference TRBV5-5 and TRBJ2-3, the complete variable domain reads DAGVTQSPTHLIKTRGQQVTLRCSPISGHKSVSWYQQVLGQGPQFIFQYYEKEERGRGNFPDRFSARQFPNYSSELNVNALLLGDSALYLCASSPGGSCTDTQYFGPGTRLTVL.

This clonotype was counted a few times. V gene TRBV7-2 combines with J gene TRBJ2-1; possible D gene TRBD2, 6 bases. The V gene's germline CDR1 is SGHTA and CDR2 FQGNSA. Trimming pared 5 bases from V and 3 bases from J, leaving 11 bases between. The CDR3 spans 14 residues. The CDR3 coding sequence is TGTGCCAGCAGCCCCGGACTACGCTACAATGAGCAGTTCTTC. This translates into CASSPGLRYNEQFF.

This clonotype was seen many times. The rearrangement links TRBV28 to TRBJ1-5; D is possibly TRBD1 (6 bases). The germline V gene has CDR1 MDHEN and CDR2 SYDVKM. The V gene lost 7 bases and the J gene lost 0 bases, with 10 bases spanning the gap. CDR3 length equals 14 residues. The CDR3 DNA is TGTGCCAGCACAGGGGTCAATAGCAATCAGCCCCAGCATTTT. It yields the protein CASTGVNSNQPQHF.

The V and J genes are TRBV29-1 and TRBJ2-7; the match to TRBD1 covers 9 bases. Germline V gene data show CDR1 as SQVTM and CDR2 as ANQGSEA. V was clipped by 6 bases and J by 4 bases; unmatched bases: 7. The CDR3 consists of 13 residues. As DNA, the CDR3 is TGCAGCGTGGGCCCCGGGACAGGGTACGAGCAGTACTTC. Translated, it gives CSVGPGTGYEQYF.

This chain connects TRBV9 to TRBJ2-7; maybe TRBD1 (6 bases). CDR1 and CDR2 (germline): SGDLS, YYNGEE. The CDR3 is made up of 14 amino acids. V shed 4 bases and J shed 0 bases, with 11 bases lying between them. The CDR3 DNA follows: TGTGCCAGCAGCAACAGGGACAACTCCTACGAGCAGTACTTC. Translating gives CASSNRDNSYEQYF.

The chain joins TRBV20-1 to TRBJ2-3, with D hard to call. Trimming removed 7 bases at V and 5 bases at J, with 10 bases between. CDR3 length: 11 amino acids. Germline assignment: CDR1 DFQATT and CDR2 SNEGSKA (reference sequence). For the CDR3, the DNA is TGCAGTGAATCGAAAGGAGATACGCAGTATTTT. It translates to CSESKGDTQYF.

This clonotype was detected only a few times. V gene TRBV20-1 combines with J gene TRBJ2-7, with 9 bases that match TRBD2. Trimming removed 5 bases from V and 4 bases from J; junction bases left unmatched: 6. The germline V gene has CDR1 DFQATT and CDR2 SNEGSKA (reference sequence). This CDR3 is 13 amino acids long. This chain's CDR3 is CSAPVRGGYEQYF. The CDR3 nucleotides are TGCAGTGCTCCTGTGCGGGGGGGTTACGAGCAGTACTTC.

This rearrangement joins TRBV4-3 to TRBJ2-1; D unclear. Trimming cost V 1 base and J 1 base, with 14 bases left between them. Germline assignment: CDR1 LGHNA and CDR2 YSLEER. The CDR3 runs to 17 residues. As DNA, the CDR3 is TGCGCCAGCAGCCAAGGGTTCGGTTATCAATCCTACAATGAGCAGTTCTTC. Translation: CASSQGFGYQSYNEQFF.

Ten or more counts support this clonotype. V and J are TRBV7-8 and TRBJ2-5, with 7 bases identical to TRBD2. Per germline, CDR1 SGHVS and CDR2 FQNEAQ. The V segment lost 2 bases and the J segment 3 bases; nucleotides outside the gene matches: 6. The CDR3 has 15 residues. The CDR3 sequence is CASSLPGLPEETQYF. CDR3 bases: TGTGCCAGCAGCTTACCGGGACTACCGGAAGAGACCCAGTACTTC.

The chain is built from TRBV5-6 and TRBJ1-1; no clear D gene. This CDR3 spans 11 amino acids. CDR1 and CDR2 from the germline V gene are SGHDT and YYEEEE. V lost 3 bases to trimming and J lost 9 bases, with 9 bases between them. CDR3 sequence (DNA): TGTGCCAGCAGCTACGGGATTCAAGCTTTCTTT. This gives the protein CASSYGIQAFF.